This T cell receptor beta chain comes out of a study of T-cell memory formation after mild COVID-19. Each CDR3 protein is one row after TCRdb ran MiXCR on the 5' RACE reads. The table shows hundreds of thousands of distinct CDR3 sequences, with about 20% occurring only once. This TCR came from an adult woman who had mild COVID-19 (a few samples of this study predate the infection). Cell type and time point are not known. Sequenced sample: PBMCs or a T cell subset sorted from them (not recorded which).

Written as DNA, the CDR3 is TGTGCCAGCAGCTCTGGACAGGGGCGGCTTAATGAAAAACTGTTTTTT. Its protein product is CASSSGQGRLNEKLFF. The chain joins TRBV7-9 to TRBJ1-4, with TRBD1 matching over 9 bases. Germline V lookup: CDR1 SEHNR, CDR2 FQNEAQ (reference sequence). The CDR3 spans 16 residues. Germline trimming cut 4 bases from V and 4 bases from J; bases unmatched to any gene: 7.